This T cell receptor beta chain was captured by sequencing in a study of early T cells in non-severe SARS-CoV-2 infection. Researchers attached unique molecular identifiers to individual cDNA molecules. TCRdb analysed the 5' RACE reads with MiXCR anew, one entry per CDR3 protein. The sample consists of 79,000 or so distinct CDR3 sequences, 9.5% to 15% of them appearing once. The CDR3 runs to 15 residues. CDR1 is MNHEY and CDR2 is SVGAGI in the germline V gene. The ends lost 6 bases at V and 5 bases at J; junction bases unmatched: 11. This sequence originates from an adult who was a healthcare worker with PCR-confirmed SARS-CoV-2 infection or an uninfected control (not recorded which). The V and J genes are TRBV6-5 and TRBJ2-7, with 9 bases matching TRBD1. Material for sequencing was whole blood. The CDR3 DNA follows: TGTGCCAGCAGCCCCCCCGGGACAGGGTTTAACGAGCAGTACTTC. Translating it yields CASSPPGTGFNEQYF.